Listed below are T cell receptor beta chains from one sample, sequenced in a study of response to subunit inactivated influenza vaccine. A single record per CDR3 protein comes from TCRdb applying MiXCR to the RT-PCR reads. The sample holds a few hundred thousand distinct CDR3 sequences; 9.5% to 12% are singletons and the top ten take around 12%. Sequencing was performed on PBMCs from blood, taken about 40 days after vaccination. The receptor source for this set is a man in his fifties who received an inactivated influenza vaccine. Each CDR3 is given with its conserved first and last residue. Fields, in order: J gene, CDR3 length, D gene, V gene, clone size, CDR3 DNA, CDR3 protein. The D gene is left open where the match is weak. Clone size is not always given. Where it is, it says once, few, many or a class for expanded clones.

j_gene: TRBJ2-7
len: 13
d_gene: TRBD1
v_gene: TRBV29-1
abundance: -
CDR3nt: TGCAGCGTTCAGGACAGGGGGCGTTACGAGCAGTACTTC
CDR3aa: CSVQDRGRYEQYF

j_gene: TRBJ2-3
len: 15
d_gene: TRBD2
v_gene: TRBV7-9
abundance: few
CDR3nt: TGTGCCAGCAGCTTAGACGGGACTACCACAGATACGCAGTATTTT
CDR3aa: CASSLDGTTTDTQYF

j_gene: TRBJ2-5
len: 15
d_gene: TRBD1
v_gene: TRBV10-3
abundance: -
CDR3nt: TGTGCCATCAGAGACGATGGACAGGGGGCTAAGACCCAGTACTTC
CDR3aa: CAIRDDGQGAKTQYF

j_gene: TRBJ2-1
len: 19
d_gene: TRBD2
v_gene: TRBV11-2
abundance: few
CDR3nt: TGTGCCAGCAGCAAGATCCCAGGGTGGGGACTAGCGGGCAGCAATGAGCAGTTCTTC
CDR3aa: CASSKIPGWGLAGSNEQFF

j_gene: TRBJ1-5
len: 12
d_gene: -
v_gene: TRBV20-1
abundance: few
CDR3nt: TGCAGTGCTAGCAGGGTTCATCAGCCCCAGCATTTT
CDR3aa: CSASRVHQPQHF

j_gene: TRBJ2-3
len: 14
d_gene: -
v_gene: TRBV6-2/TRBV6-3
abundance: -
CDR3nt: TGTGCCAGCAGTTATCGGGGATCATCAGATACGCAGTATTTT
CDR3aa: CASSYRGSSDTQYF

j_gene: TRBJ2-7
len: 13
d_gene: -
v_gene: TRBV7-9
abundance: -
CDR3nt: TGTGCCAGCAACCTTTTTACTGGCCACGAGCAGTACTTC
CDR3aa: CASNLFTGHEQYF

j_gene: TRBJ2-7
len: 14
d_gene: TRBD1
v_gene: TRBV2
abundance: -
CDR3nt: TGTGCCAGCAGGGGGAGGACAGGGGTCTACGAGCAGTACTTC
CDR3aa: CASRGRTGVYEQYF

j_gene: TRBJ2-7
len: 15
d_gene: TRBD1
v_gene: TRBV20-1
abundance: -
CDR3nt: TGCAGTGCTAGTGGACAGGGGGCCGGCTCCTACGAGCAGTACTTC
CDR3aa: CSASGQGAGSYEQYF

j_gene: TRBJ1-5
len: 15
d_gene: -
v_gene: TRBV20-1
abundance: few
CDR3nt: TGCAGTGCTAGGGAAAACTTGAGGGGGGATCAGCCCCAGCATTTT
CDR3aa: CSARENLRGDQPQHF